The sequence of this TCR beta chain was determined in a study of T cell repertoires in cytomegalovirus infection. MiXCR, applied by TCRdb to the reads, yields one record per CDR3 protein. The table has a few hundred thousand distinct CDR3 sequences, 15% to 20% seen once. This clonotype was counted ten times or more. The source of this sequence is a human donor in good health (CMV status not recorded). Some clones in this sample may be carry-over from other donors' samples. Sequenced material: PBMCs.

CDR3 sequence: CASSFRDRGPAKNIQYF. CDR3 bases: TGTGCCAGCAGCTTCCGGGACAGGGGGCCGGCCAAAAACATTCAGTACTTC. This chain connects TRBV12-3 or TRBV12-4 to TRBJ2-4, with TRBD1 identical over 12 bases. CDR3 length: 17 amino acids. The V and J ends lost 6 bases and 1 base, in that order; junction bases with no gene match: 7.